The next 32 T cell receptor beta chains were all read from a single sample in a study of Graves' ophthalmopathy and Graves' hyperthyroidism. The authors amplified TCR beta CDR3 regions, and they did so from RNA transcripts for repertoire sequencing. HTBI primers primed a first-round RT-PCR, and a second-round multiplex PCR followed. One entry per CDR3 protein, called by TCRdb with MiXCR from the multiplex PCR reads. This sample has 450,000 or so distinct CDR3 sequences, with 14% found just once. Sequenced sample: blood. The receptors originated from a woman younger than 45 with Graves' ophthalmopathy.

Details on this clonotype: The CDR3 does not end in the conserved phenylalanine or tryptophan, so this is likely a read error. The CDR3 sequence: CASSHATGAGYGYTY. The CDR3, as DNA: TGCGCCAGCAGCCATGCGACAGGCGCTGGCTATGGCTACACCTAC. The gene calls are TRBV4-1 and TRBJ1-2, with TRBD1 as a possible D gene (6 bases). The CDR3 contains 15 residues. V was shortened by 3 bases and J by 4 bases, with 15 bases between the two germline ends. Germline V gives CDR1 MGHRA, CDR2 YSYEKL.

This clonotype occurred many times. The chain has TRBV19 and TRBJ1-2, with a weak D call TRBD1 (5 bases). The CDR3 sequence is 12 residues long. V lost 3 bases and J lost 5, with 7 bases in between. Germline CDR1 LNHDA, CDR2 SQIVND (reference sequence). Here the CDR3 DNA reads TGTGCCAGTAGTATGGGGGAGTATGGCTACACCTTC. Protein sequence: CASSMGEYGYTF.

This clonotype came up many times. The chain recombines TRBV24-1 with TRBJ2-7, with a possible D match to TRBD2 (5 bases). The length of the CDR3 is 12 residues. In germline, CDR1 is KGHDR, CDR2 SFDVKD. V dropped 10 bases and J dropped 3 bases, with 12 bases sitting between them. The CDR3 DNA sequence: TGTGCCACGAATGGACGGGACTACGAGCAGTACTTC. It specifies CATNGRDYEQYF.

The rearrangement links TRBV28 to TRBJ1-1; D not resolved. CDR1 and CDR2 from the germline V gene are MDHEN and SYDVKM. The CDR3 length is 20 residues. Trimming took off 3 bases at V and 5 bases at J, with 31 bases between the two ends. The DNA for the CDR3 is TGTGCCAGCAGTTTTTACGGGCTACTCAGGAGACCCATAAGGGTAACTGAAGCTTTCTTT. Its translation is CASSFYGLLRRPIRVTEAFF.

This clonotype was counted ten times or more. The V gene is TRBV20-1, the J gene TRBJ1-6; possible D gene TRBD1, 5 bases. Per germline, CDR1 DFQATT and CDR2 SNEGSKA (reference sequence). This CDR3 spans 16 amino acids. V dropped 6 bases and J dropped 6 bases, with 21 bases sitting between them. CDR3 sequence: CSADEVRGTSNSPLHF. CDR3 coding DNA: TGCAGTGCAGATGAGGTTAGGGGTACTAGTAATTCACCCCTCCACTTT.

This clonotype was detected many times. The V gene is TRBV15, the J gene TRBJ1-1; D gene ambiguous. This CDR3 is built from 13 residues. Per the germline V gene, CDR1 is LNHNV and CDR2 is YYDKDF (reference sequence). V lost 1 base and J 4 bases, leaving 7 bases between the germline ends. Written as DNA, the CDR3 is TGTGCCACCAGCAGAGGCGGTTCCACTGAAGCTTTCTTT. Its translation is CATSRGGSTEAFF.

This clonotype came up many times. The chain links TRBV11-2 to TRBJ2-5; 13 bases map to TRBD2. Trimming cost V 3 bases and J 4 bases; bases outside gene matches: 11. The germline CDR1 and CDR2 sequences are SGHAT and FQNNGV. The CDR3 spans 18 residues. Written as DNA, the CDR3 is TGTGCCAGCAGCTTCCATTTTGTAGGACTAGCGGGAGCAGAGACCCAGTACTTC. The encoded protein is CASSFHFVGLAGAETQYF.

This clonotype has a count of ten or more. The CDR3 region is CASSLVGGGSPSPLHF. CDR3 nucleotide sequence: TGTGCCAGCAGTTTAGTAGGGGGCGGGTCTCCTTCACCCCTCCACTTT. The rearrangement links TRBV27 to TRBJ1-6; 7 bases fit TRBD1. Germline values: CDR1 MNHEY, CDR2 SMNVEV (reference sequence). Trimming at V came to 2 bases and at J to 9 bases, leaving 10 bases not matched to a gene. The CDR3 contains 16 residues.

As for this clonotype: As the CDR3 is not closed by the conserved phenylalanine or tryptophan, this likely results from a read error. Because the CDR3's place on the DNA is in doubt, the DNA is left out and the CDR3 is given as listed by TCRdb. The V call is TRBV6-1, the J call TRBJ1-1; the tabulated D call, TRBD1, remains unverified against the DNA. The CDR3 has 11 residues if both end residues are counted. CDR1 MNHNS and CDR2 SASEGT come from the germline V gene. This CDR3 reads CASPPTGQGVL.

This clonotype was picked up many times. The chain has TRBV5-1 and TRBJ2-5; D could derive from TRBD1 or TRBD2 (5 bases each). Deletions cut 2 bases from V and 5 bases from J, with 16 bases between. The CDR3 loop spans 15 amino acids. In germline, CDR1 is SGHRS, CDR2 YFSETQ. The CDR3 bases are TGCGCCAGCAGCTTAGGGACGGTCGGCCTCGAGACCCAGTACTTC. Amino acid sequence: CASSLGTVGLETQYF.

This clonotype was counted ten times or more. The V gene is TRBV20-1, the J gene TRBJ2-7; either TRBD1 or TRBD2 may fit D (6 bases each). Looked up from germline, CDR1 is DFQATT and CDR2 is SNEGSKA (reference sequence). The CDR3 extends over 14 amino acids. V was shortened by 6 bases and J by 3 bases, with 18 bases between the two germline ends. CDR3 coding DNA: TGCAGTGCATCCCTACAGGGAGGCATCTACGAGCAGTACTTC. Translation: CSASLQGGIYEQYF.

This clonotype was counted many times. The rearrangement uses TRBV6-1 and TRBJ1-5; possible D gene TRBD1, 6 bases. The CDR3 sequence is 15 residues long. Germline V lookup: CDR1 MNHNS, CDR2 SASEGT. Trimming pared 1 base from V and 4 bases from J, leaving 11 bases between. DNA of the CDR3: TGTGCCAGCAGTGAAGGGGGGGCCGAGAATCAGCCCCAGCATTTT. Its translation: CASSEGGAENQPQHF.

CDR3 amino acids: CASSLEAEYQETQYF. CDR3 coding DNA: TGTGCCAGCAGCTTAGAGGCCGAGTACCAAGAGACCCAGTACTTC. The chain carries TRBV11-2 and TRBJ2-5; no clear D gene. V lost 0 bases and J lost 0, with 8 bases in between. The CDR3 extends over 15 amino acids. The germline gives CDR1 SGHAT, CDR2 FQNNGV.

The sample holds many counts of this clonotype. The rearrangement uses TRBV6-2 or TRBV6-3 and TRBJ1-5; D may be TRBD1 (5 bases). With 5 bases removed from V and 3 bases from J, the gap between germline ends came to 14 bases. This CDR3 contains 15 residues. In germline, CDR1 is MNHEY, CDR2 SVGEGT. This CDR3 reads CASSRQTTNNQPQHF. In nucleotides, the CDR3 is TGTGCCAGCAGTCGACAGACAACTAACAATCAGCCCCAGCATTTT.

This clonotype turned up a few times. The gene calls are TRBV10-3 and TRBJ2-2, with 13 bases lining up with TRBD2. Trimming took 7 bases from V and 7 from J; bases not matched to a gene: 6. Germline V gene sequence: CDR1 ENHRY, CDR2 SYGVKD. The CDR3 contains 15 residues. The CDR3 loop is CAIMTSGGTGGELFF. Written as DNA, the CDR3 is TGTGCCATCATGACTAGCGGGGGGACCGGCGGGGAGCTGTTTTTT.

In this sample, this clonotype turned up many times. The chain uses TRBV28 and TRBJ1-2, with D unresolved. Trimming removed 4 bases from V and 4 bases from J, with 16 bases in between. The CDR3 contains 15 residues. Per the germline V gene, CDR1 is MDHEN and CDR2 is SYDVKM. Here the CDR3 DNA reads TGTGCCAGCAGTTCCCCTCCGGACTCCGCCTATGGCTACACCTTC. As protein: CASSSPPDSAYGYTF.

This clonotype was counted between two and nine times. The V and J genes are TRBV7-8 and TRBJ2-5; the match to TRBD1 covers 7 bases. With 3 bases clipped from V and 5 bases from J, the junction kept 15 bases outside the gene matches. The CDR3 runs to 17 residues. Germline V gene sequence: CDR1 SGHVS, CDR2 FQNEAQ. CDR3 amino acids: CASSFVSRQGRRETQYF. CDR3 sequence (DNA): TGTGCCAGCAGCTTTGTATCCCGACAGGGCCGCCGGGAGACCCAGTACTTC.

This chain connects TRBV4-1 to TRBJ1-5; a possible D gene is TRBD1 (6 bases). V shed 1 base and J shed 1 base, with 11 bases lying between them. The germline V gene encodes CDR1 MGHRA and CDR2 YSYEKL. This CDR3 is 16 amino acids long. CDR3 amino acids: CASSQVGAGSNQPQHF. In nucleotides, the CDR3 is TGCGCCAGCAGCCAAGTGGGGGCAGGGAGCAATCAGCCCCAGCATTTT.

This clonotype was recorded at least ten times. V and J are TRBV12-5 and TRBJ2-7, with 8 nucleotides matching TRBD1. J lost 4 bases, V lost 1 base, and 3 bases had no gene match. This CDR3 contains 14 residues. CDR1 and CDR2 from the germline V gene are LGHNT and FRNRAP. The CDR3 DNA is TGTGCTAGTGGTTTGGCCTGGACAGGGTACGAGCAGTACTTC. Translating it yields CASGLAWTGYEQYF. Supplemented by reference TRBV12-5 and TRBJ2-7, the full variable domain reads DARVTQTPRHKVTEMGQEVTMRCQPILGHNTVFWYRQTMMQGLELLAYFRNRAPLDDSGMPKDRFSAEMPDATLATLKIQPSEPRDSAVYFCASGLAWTGYEQYFGPGTRLTVT.

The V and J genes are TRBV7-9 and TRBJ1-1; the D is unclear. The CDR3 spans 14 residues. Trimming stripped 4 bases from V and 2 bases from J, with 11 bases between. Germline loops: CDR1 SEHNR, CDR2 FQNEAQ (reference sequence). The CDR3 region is CASSSSDGNTEAFF. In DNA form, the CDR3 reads TGTGCCAGCAGCTCTTCGGACGGAAACACTGAAGCTTTCTTT.

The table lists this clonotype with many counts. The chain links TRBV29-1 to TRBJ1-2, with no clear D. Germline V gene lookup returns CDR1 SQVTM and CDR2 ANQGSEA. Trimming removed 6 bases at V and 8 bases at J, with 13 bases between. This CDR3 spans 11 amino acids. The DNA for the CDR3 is TGCAGCGTCCTCGACACGGGAGGCTACACCTTC. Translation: CSVLDTGGYTF.

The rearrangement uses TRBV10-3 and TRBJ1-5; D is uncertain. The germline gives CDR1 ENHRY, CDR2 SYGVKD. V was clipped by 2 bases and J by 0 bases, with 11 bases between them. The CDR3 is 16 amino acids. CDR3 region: CAISERVGNSNQPQHF. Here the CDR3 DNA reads TGTGCCATCAGTGAGAGGGTGGGGAATAGCAATCAGCCCCAGCATTTT.

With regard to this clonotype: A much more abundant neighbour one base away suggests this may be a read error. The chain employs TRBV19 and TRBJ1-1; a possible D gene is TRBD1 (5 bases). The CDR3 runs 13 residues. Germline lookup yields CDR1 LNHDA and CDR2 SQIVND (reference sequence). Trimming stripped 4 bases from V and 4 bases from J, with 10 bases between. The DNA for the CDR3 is TGTGCCAGTAGTAAGGGGTCGGGCACTGAAGCTTTCTTT. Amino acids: CASSKGSGTEAFF.

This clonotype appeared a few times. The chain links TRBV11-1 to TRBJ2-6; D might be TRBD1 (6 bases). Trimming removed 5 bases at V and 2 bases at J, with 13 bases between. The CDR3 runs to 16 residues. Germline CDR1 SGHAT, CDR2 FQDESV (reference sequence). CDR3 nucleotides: TGTGCCAGCAGCCTTTCTACAGGGACTGGGGCCAACGTCCTGACTTTC. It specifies CASSLSTGTGANVLTF.

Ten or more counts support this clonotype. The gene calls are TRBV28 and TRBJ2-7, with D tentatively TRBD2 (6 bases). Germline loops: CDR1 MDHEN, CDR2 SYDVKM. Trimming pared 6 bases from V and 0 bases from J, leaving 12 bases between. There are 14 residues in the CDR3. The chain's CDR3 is CASSPWGLSYEQYF. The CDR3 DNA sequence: TGTGCCAGCAGCCCTTGGGGACTCTCCTACGAGCAGTACTTC.

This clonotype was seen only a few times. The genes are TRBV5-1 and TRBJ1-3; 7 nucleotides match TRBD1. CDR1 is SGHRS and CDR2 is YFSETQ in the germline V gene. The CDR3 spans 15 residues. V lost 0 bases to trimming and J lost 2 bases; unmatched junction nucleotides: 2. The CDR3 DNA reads TGCGCCAGCAGCTTGGACACAGGGGCTGGAAACACCATATATTTT. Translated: CASSLDTGAGNTIYF.

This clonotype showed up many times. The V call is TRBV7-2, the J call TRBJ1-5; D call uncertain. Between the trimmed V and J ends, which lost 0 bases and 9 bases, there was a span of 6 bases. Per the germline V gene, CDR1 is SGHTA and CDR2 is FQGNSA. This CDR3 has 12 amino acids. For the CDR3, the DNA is TGTGCCAGCAGCTTAGCAGTAAGGCCCCAGCATTTT. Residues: CASSLAVRPQHF.

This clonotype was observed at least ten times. The DNA for the CDR3 is TGCAGTGCTAGAGATGGGACTAGAGAAGAGACCCAGTACTTC. Protein sequence: CSARDGTREETQYF. The V call is TRBV20-1, the J call TRBJ2-5; 8 bases line up with TRBD2. V lost 0 bases and J lost 3; bases outside the gene matches: 3. Germline CDR1 is DFQATT and CDR2 is SNEGSKA (reference sequence). This CDR3 has 14 amino acids.

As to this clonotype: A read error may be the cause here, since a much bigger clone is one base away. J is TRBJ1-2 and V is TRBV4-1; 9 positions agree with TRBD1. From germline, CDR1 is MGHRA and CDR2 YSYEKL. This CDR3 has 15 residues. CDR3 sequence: CASCQDLDRGWGYTF. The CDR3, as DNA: TGCGCCAGCTGCCAAGATCTGGACAGGGGCTGGGGCTACACCTTC.

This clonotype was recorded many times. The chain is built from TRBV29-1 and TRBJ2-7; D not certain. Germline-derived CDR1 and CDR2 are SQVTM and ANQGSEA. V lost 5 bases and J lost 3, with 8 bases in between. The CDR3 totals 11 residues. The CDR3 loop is CSVFLDYEQYF. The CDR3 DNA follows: TGCAGCGTTTTCCTTGACTACGAGCAGTACTTC.

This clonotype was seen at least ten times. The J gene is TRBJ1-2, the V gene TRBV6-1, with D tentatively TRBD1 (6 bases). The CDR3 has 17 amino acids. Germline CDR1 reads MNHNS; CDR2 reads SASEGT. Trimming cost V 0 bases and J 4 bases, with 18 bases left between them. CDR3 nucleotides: TGTGCCAGCAGTGAAGCTTTGGTCTGGGACATCGCCTATGGCTACACCTTC. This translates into CASSEALVWDIAYGYTF.

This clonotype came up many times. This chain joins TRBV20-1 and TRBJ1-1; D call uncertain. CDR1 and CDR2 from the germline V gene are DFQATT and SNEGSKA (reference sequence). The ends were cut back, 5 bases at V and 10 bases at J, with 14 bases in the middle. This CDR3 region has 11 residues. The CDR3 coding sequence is TGCAGTGCTCCAGCCGAGTATGTAGCTTTCTTT. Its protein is CSAPAEYVAFF.